Shown below are 12 T cell receptor beta chains from a single sample sequenced in a study of T cell responses to AZD1222 COVID-19 vaccine. Sequencing was performed with immunoSEQ multiplex PCR; in TCRdb, only in-frame clones are kept and a portion is missing. The data contain around 120,000 clones, approximately 85% of them singletons. Sequencing was performed on peripheral blood, taken on day 0 of AZD1222 vaccination. These receptors were taken from an adult in good health.

V and J are TRBV18 and TRBJ2-1; TRBD2 agrees at 11 bases. The ends lost 3 bases at V and 7 bases at J; junction bases unmatched: 8. Germline CDR1 reads KGHSH; CDR2 reads LQKENI. The CDR3 length is 16 residues. Here the CDR3 reads CASSPLTSGIHNEQFF. The CDR3 DNA sequence: TGTGCCAGCTCACCCCTGACTAGCGGGATTCATAATGAGCAGTTCTTC.

This clone turned up a few times. The chain has TRBV7-2 and TRBJ1-5; 7 bases align to TRBD1. V shed 5 bases, J shed 3 bases, and the junction held 10 bases outside the gene matches. The CDR3 has 16 residues. Germline CDR1 and CDR2: SGHTA and FQGNSA. In DNA form, the CDR3 reads TGTGCCAGCAGCATACCACAGGGGCGTTCCAATCAGCCCCAGCATTTT. Protein: CASSIPQGRSNQPQHF.

This clone was counted a few times. The chain links TRBV15 to TRBJ2-2; 9 nucleotides line up with TRBD2. The germline gives CDR1 LNHNV, CDR2 YYDKDF (reference sequence). V shed 0 bases, J shed 0 bases, and the junction held 5 bases outside the gene matches. CDR3 size: 18 residues. CDR3 amino acids: CATSRDRLAETNTGELFF. The CDR3 DNA follows: TGTGCCACCAGCAGAGATCGACTAGCGGAAACGAACACCGGGGAGCTGTTTTTT.

V and J are TRBV9 and TRBJ2-1; tentatively, D is TRBD1 or TRBD2 (5 bases each). Trimming removed 4 bases from V and 6 bases from J, with 14 bases in between. This CDR3 region has 14 residues. Germline V gene sequence: CDR1 SGDLS, CDR2 YYNGEE. The CDR3 spells CASSSRGTVNEQFF. The CDR3 DNA follows: TGTGCCAGCAGCTCCCGGGGCACGGTCAATGAGCAGTTCTTC.

The chain couples TRBV7-2 to TRBJ1-5; D call uncertain. CDR3 size: 16 residues. V lost 1 base and J lost 2, with 12 bases in between. Germline CDR1 SGHTA, CDR2 FQGNSA. CDR3 protein: CASSLVLGTGNQPQHF. The DNA of the CDR3 is TGTGCCAGCAGCTTAGTCTTGGGTACGGGCAATCAGCCCCAGCATTTT.

The rearrangement joins TRBV7-2 to TRBJ2-7; TRBD1 might be the D (6 bases). CDR3 length: 13 residues. V gave up 3 bases and J gave up 3 bases, with 9 bases separating them. Per germline, CDR1 SGHTA and CDR2 FQGNSA. The CDR3 DNA reads as TGTGCCAGCAGCTTGCACAGGGACTACGAGCAGTACTTC. Protein sequence: CASSLHRDYEQYF.

This clone was counted a few times. CDR3 region: CASSPGASGSINEQFF. The CDR3, as DNA: TGTGCCAGCAGCCCCGGGGCTAGCGGGAGTATCAATGAGCAGTTCTTC. The chain is built from TRBV5-6 and TRBJ2-1; 10 positions match TRBD2. This CDR3 spans 16 amino acids. In germline, CDR1 is SGHDT, CDR2 YYEEEE. Trimming cost V 4 bases and J 6 bases; bases outside gene matches: 10.

V usage is TRBV5-6 and J usage is TRBJ2-5; TRBD2 agrees at 9 bases. CDR3 size: 16 residues. Trimming at V came to 1 base and at J to 3 bases, leaving 7 bases not matched to a gene. Germline V lookup: CDR1 SGHDT, CDR2 YYEEEE. The DNA of the CDR3 is TGTGCCAGCAGCTTGTACCCTAGCGGGGCGAAAGAGACCCAGTACTTC. Amino acids: CASSLYPSGAKETQYF.

The chain links TRBV20-1 to TRBJ1-2; no reliable D call. Germline V lookup: CDR1 DFQATT, CDR2 SNEGSKA (reference sequence). CDR3 length: 11 residues. Trimming stripped 1 base from V and 8 bases from J, with 8 bases between. The CDR3 region is CSARGAEGYTF. The CDR3 DNA sequence: TGCAGTGCTAGAGGGGCAGAAGGCTACACCTTC.

The rearrangement joins TRBV4-2 to TRBJ1-3; D possibly corresponds to TRBD1 (5 bases). V lost 0 bases and J lost 4, with 19 bases in between. The CDR3 sequence is 18 residues long. CDR1 is LGHNA and CDR2 is YNFKEQ in the germline V gene. The CDR3 is CASSQDPPQGSGGNTIYF. In DNA form, the CDR3 reads TGTGCCAGCAGCCAAGATCCCCCCCAGGGTTCGGGAGGAAACACCATATATTTT.

The chain uses TRBV18 and TRBJ1-1, with 8 bases lining up with TRBD1. CDR1 is KGHSH, CDR2 LQKENI, per germline. The CDR3 covers 17 residues. V lost 6 bases, J lost 3 bases, and 15 bases stayed unmatched. The CDR3 region has the DNA TGTGCCAGCTCTCCCATATACTTACAGGGGGGGGACACTGAAGCTTTCTTT. It codes for CASSPIYLQGGDTEAFF.

This rearrangement joins TRBV30 to TRBJ1-1, with D possibly TRBD1 on 6 matching bases. The CDR3 is 15 amino acids. Trimming cost V 0 bases and J 2 bases, with 13 bases left between them. CDR1 is GTSNPN and CDR2 is SVGIG in the germline V gene (reference sequence). Here the CDR3 reads CAWSVQDRTNTEAFF. The CDR3 DNA is TGTGCCTGGAGTGTACAGGACAGAACAAACACTGAAGCTTTCTTT.